This TCR beta chain was sequenced in a study of blood T cell repertoires in COVID-19 (dated by TCRdb to 2018 to 2020). About the full investigation: Samples from collaborators originated in the United States, Italy and Spain and spanned both the acute and convalescent phases of COVID-19. The prospective study material was composed of cDNA or gDNA derived from T cells, B-cell-depleted T cells, or PBMCs. The dataset comprised deeply sampled blood TCRbeta repertoires from subjects exposed to, actively infected with, or recovered from COVID-19. A freely available public database, intended as a resource for researchers studying the immune response to SARS-CoV-2, is where the repertoires were released. Samples were obtained from the ongoing ImmuneRACE study (first 160 participants) and from 1,254 subjects provided by 6 global collaborators. Nearly every sample came with metadata listing a de-identified subject ID, COVID-19 status, age in years and sex. Where available, HLA class I and class II types were obtained from metadata supplied by the sample provider rather than from assay-based typing.

Taken from cysteine to phenylalanine, the CDR3 has 14 residues. The DNA shown is the 42-base CDR3, in frame from base 1. CDR1 and CDR2 are drawn from the germline V gene (reference sequence): LNHDA, SQIVND. V and J are trimmed by 5 bases and 5 bases, and the gene matches miss 7 bases of the junction. Notes on this clone: The clone's antigen remains unknown. No base quality information exists; no much larger clone differs at one position.

TCRbeta CDR3 regions were amplified from genomic DNA by means of the immunoSEQ Assay, a bias-controlled multiplex PCR. The study's own analysis went as follows. Within the assay, amplification of reference gene primers was used to estimate how many nucleated cells each sample contained. Sequence reads were collapsed and filtered to measure the absolute abundance of every unique TCRbeta CDR3 rearrangement. For each sample, productive Simpson clonality was calculated by taking the square root of Simpson's diversity index across productive rearrangements. This is the immuneACCESS table as TCRdb keeps it, with only in-frame sequences that have V and J called. A part of the clones is gone; compared with another copy, unresolved V genes explain less than half, and the rest is unexplained. That table supplies the V and J calls and clone size; D and trimming were determined from the DNA. The sample records around 100,000 clones, approximately 89% of which are singletons. Clones ranked in the top ten supply roughly 2.1% of the sample.

Collaborating institutions collected whole blood in K2EDTA tubes following their own protocols. For TCRbeta analysis, collaborator samples were shipped as frozen whole blood, as isolated PBMCs, or as DNA extracted from either sample type. General findings and caveats noted by the study authors: How much clinical and demographic metadata was included differed by source and by participant, and the metadata was provided uncurated.

Rearrangement joined TRBV19 to TRBJ2-5; TRBD1 lines up with 8 middle nucleotides. The sample taken for sequencing was peripheral blood. The sequence was obtained from a man between 50 and 59 years old with active COVID-19. The CDR3 corresponds to CASSLSGGLETQYF. In nucleotide form, the sequence is TGTGCCAGTAGTTTATCAGGGGGCCTGGAGACCCAGTACTTC.